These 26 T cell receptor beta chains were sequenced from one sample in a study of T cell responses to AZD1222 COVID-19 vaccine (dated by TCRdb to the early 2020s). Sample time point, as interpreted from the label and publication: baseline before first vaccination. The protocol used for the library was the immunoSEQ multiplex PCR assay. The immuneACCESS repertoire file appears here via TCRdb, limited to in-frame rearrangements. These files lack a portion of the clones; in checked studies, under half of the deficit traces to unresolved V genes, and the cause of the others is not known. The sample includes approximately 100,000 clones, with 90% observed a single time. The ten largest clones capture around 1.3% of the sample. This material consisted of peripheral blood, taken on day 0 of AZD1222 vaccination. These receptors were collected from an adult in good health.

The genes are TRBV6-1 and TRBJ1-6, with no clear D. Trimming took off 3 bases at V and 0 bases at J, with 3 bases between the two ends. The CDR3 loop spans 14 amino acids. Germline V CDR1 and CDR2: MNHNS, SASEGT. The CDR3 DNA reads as TGTGCCAGCAGTGAGAGCTCCTATAATTCACCCCTCCACTTT. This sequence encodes CASSESSYNSPLHF.

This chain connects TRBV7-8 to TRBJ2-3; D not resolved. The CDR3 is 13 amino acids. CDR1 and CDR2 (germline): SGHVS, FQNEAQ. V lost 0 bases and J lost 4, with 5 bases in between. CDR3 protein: CASSLAGPDTQYF. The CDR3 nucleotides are TGTGCCAGCAGCTTAGCAGGACCAGATACGCAGTATTTT.

In DNA form, the CDR3 reads TGTGCCAGCAGTTTATGGAGGACAGGAACTGAAGCTTTCTTT. This sequence encodes CASSLWRTGTEAFF. The chain links TRBV28 to TRBJ1-1, with TRBD1 matching over 7 bases. Trimming took 0 bases from V and 5 from J; bases not matched to a gene: 3. Germline lookup yields CDR1 MDHEN and CDR2 SYDVKM. The CDR3 is 14 residues long.

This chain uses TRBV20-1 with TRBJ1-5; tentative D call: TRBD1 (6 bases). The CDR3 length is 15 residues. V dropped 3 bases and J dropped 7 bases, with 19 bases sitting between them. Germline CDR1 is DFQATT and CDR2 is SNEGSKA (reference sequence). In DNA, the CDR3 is TGCAGTGCTAGTGGAGGGGGTCCAAGAGGGCAGCCCCAGCATTTT. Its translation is CSASGGGPRGQPQHF.

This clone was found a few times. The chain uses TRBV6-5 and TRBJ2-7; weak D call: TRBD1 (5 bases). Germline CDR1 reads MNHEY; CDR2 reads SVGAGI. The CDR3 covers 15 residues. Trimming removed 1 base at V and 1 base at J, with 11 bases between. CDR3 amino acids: CASSYFPDSSYEQYF. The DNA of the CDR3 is TGTGCCAGCAGTTACTTCCCCGACAGTTCCTACGAGCAGTACTTC.

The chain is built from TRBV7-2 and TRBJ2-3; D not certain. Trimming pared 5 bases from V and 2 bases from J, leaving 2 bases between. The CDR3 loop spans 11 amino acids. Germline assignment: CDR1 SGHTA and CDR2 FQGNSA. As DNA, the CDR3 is TGTGCCAGCAGCACCACAGATACGCAGTATTTT. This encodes CASSTTDTQYF.

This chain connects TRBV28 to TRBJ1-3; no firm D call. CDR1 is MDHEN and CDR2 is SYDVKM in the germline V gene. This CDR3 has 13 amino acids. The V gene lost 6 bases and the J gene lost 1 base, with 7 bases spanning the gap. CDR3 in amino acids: CASSWFSGNTIYF. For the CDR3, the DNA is TGTGCCAGCAGCTGGTTTTCTGGAAACACCATATATTTT.

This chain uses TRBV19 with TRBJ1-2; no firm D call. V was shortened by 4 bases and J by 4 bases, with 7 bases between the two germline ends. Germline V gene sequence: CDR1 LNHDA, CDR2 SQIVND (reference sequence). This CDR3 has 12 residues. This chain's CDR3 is CASSRAAYGYTF. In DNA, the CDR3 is TGTGCCAGTAGTAGGGCAGCCTATGGCTACACCTTC.

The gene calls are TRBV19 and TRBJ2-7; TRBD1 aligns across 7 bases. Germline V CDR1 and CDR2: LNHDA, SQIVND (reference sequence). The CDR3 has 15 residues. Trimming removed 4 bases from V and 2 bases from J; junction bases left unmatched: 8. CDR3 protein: CASSRNRGKPYEQYF. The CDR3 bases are TGTGCCAGTAGTAGGAACAGGGGCAAACCCTACGAGCAGTACTTC. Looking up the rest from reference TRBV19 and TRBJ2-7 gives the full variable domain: DGGITQSPKYLFRKEGQNVTLSCEQNLNHDAMYWYRQDPGQGLRLIYYSQIVNDFQKGDIAEGYSVSREKKESFPLTVTSAQKNPTAFYLCASSRNRGKPYEQYFGPGTRLTVT.

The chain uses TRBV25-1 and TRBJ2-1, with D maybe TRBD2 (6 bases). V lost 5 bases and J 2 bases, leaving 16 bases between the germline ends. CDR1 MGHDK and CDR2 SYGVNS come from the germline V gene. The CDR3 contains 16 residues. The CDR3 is CASSPGTGDPYNEQFF. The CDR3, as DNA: TGTGCCAGCAGTCCAGGGACGGGGGACCCCTACAATGAGCAGTTCTTC. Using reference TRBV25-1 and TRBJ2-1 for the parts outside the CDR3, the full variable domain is EADIYQTPRYLVIGTGKKITLECSQTMGHDKMYWYQQDPGMELHLIHYSYGVNSTEKGDLSSESTVSRIRTEHFPLTLESARPSHTSQYLCASSPGTGDPYNEQFFGPGTRLTVL.

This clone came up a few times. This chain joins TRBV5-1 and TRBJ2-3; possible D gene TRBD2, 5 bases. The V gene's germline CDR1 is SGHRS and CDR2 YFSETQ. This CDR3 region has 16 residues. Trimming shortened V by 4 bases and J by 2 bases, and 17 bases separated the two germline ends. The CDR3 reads CASSPLDNMYTDTQYF. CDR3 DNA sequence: TGCGCCAGCAGCCCACTAGATAACATGTACACAGATACGCAGTATTTT.

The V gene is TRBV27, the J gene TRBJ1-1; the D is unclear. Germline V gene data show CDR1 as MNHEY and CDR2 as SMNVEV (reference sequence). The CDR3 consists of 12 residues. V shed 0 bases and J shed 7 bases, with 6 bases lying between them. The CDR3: CASSLSRGEAFF. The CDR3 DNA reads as TGTGCCAGCAGTTTATCACGGGGTGAAGCTTTCTTT.

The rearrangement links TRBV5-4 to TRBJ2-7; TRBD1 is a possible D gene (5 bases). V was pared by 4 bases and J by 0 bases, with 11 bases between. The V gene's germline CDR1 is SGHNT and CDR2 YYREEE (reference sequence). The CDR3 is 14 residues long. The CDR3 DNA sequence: TGTGCCAGCAGCCTGAGACAGTCCTCCTACGAGCAGTACTTC. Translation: CASSLRQSSYEQYF.

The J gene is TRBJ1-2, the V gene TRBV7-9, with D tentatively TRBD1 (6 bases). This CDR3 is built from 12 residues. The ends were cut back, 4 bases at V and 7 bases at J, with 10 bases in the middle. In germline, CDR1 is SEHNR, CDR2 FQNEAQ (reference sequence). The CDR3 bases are TGTGCCAGCAGCTCAGGGGCGGCTGGCTACACCTTC. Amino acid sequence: CASSSGAAGYTF.

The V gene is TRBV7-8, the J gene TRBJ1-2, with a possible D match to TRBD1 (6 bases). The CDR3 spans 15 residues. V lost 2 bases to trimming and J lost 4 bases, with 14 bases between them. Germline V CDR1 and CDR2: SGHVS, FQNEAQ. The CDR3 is CASSLRQDSPYGYTF. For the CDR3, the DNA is TGTGCCAGCAGCTTAAGGCAGGACAGCCCCTATGGCTACACCTTC.

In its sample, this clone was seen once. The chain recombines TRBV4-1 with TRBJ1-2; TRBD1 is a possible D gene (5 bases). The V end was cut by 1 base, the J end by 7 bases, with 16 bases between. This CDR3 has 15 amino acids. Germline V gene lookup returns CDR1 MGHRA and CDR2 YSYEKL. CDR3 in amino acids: CASSQVHRRWGGYTF. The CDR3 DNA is TGCGCCAGCAGCCAAGTCCACAGGAGGTGGGGTGGCTACACCTTC.

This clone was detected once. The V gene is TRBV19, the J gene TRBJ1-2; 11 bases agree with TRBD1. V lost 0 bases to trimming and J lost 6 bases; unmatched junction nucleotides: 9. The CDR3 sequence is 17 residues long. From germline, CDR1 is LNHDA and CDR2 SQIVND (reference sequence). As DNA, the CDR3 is TGTGCCAGTAGTATAGATTCCTCGGACAGGGGGCCGGATGGCTACACCTTC. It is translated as CASSIDSSDRGPDGYTF.

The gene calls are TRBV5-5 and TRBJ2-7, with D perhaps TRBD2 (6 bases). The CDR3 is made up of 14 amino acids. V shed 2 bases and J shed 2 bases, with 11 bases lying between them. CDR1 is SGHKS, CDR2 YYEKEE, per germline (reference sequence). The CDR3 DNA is TGTGCCAGCAGCTTCCGGGACTCCACCTACGAGCAGTACTTC. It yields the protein CASSFRDSTYEQYF.

The chain's CDR3 is CASSPTGLLNSPLHF. CDR3 DNA: TGCGCCAGCAGCCCGACGGGCCTTCTCAATTCACCCCTCCACTTT. The chain carries TRBV5-1 and TRBJ1-6; D call uncertain. The CDR3 is made up of 15 amino acids. The V and J ends lost 4 bases and 7 bases respectively, with 15 bases between them. Germline V CDR1 and CDR2: SGHRS, YFSETQ.

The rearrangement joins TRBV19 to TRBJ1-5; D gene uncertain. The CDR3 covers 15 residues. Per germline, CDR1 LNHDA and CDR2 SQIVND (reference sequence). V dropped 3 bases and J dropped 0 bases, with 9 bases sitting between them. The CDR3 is CASSIAVYSNQPQHF. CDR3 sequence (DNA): TGTGCCAGTAGTATTGCTGTATATAGCAATCAGCCCCAGCATTTT.

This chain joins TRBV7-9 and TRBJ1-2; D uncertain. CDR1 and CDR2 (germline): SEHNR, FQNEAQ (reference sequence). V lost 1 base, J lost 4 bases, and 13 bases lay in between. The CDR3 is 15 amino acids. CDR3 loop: CASSLEPAATYGYTF. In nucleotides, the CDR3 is TGTGCCAGCAGCTTAGAACCAGCAGCTACCTATGGCTACACCTTC.

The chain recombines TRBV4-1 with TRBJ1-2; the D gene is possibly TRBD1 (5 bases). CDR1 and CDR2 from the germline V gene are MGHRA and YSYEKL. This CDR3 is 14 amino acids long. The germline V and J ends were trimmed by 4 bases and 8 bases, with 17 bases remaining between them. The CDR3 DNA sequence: TGCGCCAGCAGCCCCGTCAGGGTACCTGGCGGCTACACCTTC. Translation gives CASSPVRVPGGYTF.

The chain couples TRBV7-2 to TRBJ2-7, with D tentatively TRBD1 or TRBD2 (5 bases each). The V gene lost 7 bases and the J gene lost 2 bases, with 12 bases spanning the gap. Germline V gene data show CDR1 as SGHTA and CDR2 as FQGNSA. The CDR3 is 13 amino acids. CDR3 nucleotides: TGTGCCAGCACCCCGGGACCTACCTACGAGCAGTACTTC. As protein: CASTPGPTYEQYF.

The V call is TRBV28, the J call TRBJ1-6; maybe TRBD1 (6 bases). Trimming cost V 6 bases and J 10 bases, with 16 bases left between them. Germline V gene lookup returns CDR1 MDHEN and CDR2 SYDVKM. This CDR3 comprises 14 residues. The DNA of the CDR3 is TGTGCCAGCAGACAACCCGAGGGGGACTCACCCCTCCACTTT. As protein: CASRQPEGDSPLHF.

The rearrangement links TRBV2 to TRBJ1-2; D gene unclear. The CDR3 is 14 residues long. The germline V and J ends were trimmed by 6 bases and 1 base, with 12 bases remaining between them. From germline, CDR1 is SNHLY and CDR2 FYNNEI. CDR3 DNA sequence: TGTGCCAGCAGAAAAGGCGGAATTAACTATGGCTACACCTTC. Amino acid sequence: CASRKGGINYGYTF.

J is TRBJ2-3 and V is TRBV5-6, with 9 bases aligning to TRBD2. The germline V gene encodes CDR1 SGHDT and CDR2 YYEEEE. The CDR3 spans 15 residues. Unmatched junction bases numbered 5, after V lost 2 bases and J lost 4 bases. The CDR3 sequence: CASSLSGTSSDTQYF. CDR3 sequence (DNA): TGTGCCAGCAGCTTATCCGGGACTAGCTCAGATACGCAGTATTTT.